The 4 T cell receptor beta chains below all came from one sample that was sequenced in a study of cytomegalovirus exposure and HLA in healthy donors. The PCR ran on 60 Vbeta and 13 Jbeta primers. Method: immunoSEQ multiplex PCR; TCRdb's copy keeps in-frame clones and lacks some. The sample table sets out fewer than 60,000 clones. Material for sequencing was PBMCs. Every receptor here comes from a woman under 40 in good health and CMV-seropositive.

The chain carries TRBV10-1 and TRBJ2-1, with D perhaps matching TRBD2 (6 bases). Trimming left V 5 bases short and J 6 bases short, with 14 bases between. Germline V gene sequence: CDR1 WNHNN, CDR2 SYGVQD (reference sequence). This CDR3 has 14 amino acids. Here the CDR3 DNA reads TGCGCCAGCAGTTCCCCGGGAGCAATCAATGAGCAGTTCTTC. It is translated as CASSSPGAINEQFF.

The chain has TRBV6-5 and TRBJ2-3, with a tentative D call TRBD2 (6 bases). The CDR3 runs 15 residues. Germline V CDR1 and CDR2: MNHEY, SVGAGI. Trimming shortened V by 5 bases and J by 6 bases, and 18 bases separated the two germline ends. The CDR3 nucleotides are TGTGCCAGCAGTCCGGGACTCCTTAGGTCGGATACGCAGTATTTT. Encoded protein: CASSPGLLRSDTQYF.

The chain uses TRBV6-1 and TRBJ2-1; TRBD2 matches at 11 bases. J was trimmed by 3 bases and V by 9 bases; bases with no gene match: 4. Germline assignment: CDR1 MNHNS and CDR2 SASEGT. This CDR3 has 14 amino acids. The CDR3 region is CASTTSGSYNEQFF. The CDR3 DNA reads TGTGCCAGTACTACTAGCGGGAGCTACAATGAGCAGTTCTTC.

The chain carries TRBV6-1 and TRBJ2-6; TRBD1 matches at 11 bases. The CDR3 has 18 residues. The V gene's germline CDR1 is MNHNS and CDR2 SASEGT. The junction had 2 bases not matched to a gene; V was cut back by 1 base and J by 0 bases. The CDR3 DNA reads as TGTGCCAGCAGTGAAGTAGGACAGGGGGCCTCTGGGGCCAACGTCCTGACTTTC. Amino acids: CASSEVGQGASGANVLTF.